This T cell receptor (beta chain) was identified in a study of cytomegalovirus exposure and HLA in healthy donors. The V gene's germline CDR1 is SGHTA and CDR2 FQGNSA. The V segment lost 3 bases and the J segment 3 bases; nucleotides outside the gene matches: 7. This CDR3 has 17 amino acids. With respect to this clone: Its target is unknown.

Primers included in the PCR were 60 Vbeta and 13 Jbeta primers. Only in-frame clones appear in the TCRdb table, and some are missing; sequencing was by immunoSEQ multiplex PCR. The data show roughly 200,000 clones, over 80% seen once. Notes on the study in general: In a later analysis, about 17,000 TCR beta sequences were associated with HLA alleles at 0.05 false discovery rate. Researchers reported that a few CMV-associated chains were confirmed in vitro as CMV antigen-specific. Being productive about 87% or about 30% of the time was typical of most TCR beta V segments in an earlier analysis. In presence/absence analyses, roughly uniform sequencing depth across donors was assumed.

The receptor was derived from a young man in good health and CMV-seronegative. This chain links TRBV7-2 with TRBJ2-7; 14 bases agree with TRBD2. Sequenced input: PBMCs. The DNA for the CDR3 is TGTGCCAGCAGCTTGACTAGCGGGGGGGCTGATTTCTACGAGCAGTACTTC. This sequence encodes CASSLTSGGADFYEQYF.